The subject of this entry is one TCR beta chain. The data were produced by immunoSEQ multiplex PCR, yet TCRdb's version contains in-frame clones alone and is incomplete. The sample yields roughly 200,000 clones, more than 75% seen once. These data are taken from a study of blood T cell repertoires in COVID-19. The CDR3 has 15 amino acids. Germline CDR1 reads LGHNT; CDR2 reads FRNRAP. The V end was cut by 1 base, the J end by 0 bases, with 10 bases between. V usage is TRBV12-5 and J usage is TRBJ2-7, with D possibly TRBD1 on 5 matching bases. The TCR originated in a man aged 40-50 years with active or convalescent COVID-19. The sequenced sample was peripheral blood. CDR3 nucleotide sequence: TGTGCTAGTGGTTTGGGGGTGGACACCTCCTACGAGCAGTACTTC. This sequence encodes CASGLGVDTSYEQYF.